The 18 T cell receptor beta chains reported below all come from one sample, sequenced in a study of T cells after yellow fever vaccination. TCRdb re-called the 5' RACE reads with MiXCR, one entry per CDR3 protein. The sample records around 30,000 distinct CDR3 sequences, roughly a tenth being singletons. Sequenced material: PBMCs, either bulk or a sorted T-cell subset (CD4+, CD8+, memory, or dextramer-sorted; not recorded which), taken approximately 15 days after the first yellow fever vaccination. The receptors were sampled from a man younger than 35 who received the YFV17D yellow fever vaccine.

A remark on this clonotype: Being one base from a much bigger clone, this may be a read error. This CDR3 fails to terminate in the conserved phenylalanine or tryptophan, so it likely reflects a read error. The rearrangement joins TRBV5-1 to TRBJ2-2; TRBD1 aligns across 8 bases. Germline values: CDR1 SGHRS, CDR2 YFSETQ. The CDR3 is 15 residues long. With V trimmed by 4 bases and J by 1 base, 3 bases remained unmatched. CDR3 loop: CASSPGQGNTGELFL. The DNA of the CDR3 is TGCGCCAGCAGCCCAGGACAGGGGAACACCGGGGAGCTGTTTCTT.

Many counts were recorded for this clonotype. This chain joins TRBV15 and TRBJ2-1; TRBD2 matches at 9 bases. The germline V gene has CDR1 LNHNV and CDR2 YYDKDF (reference sequence). The CDR3 extends over 16 amino acids. The junction had 5 bases not matched to a gene; V was cut back by 0 bases and J by 5 bases. For the CDR3, the DNA is TGTGCCACCAGCAGAGATTTCAGCGGGGGGCACAATGAGCAGTTCTTC. Amino acid sequence: CATSRDFSGGHNEQFF. Using reference TRBV15 and TRBJ2-1 for the parts outside the CDR3, the full variable domain is DAMVIQNPRYQVTQFGKPVTLSCSQTLNHNVMYWYQQKSSQAPKLLFHYYDKDFNNEADTPDNFQSRRPNTSFCFLDIRSPGLGDTAMYLCATSRDFSGGHNEQFFGPGTRLTVL.

This clonotype appeared many times. The rearrangement links TRBV6-5 to TRBJ2-1; D not certain. The germline V gene has CDR1 MNHEY and CDR2 SVGAGI. V was clipped by 6 bases and J by 4 bases, with 10 bases between them. This CDR3 contains 13 residues. CDR3 in amino acids: CASRAVGYNEQFF. CDR3 DNA sequence: TGTGCCAGCAGGGCGGTGGGGTACAATGAGCAGTTCTTC.

This clonotype was seen more than once but under ten times. A much bigger clone sits one base away, suggesting this may be a read error. The V gene is TRBV29-1, the J gene TRBJ2-1, with 9 bases that match TRBD1. The CDR3 sequence is 12 residues long. The J segment lost 11 bases and the V segment lost 8 bases, leaving 10 bases of the junction unmatched. Germline loops: CDR1 SQVTM, CDR2 ANQGSEA. The CDR3 loop is CSLHTGGPQQFF. CDR3 nucleotides: TGCAGCCTACACACAGGGGGCCCCCAGCAGTTCTTC.

Details on this clonotype: Being one base from a much bigger clone, this may be a read error. The genes are TRBV4-3 and TRBJ1-5; no clear D gene. CDR3 length: 16 residues. Germline V gives CDR1 LGHNA, CDR2 YSLEER. Trimming took 1 base from V and 1 from J, leaving 11 bases between them. The DNA for the CDR3 is TGCGCCAGCAGCCAAGCCCGGTGGGTAAGCAATCAGCCCCAGCATTTT. This gives the protein CASSQARWVSNQPQHF.

In this sample, this clonotype turned up many times. The chain couples TRBV12-3 or TRBV12-4 to TRBJ1-2; no clear D. This CDR3 has 12 residues. V was pared by 2 bases and J by 8 bases, with 9 bases between. CDR3: CASSLWPQGYTF. In DNA, the CDR3 is TGTGCCAGCAGTTTATGGCCACAGGGCTACACCTTC.

At least ten counts were recorded for this clonotype. The chain carries TRBV7-3 and TRBJ1-6; perhaps TRBD1 as D (6 bases). The CDR3 contains 13 residues. CDR1 is SGHTA and CDR2 is FQGTGA in the germline V gene. V was pared by 2 bases and J by 7 bases, with 6 bases between. The chain's CDR3 is CASSLGQNSPLHF. The DNA of the CDR3 is TGTGCCAGCAGCTTAGGACAGAATTCACCCCTCCACTTT.

This clonotype was observed at least ten times. This chain uses TRBV20-1 with TRBJ2-7, with 8 bases aligning to TRBD2. The CDR3 spans 13 residues. The V segment lost 3 bases and the J segment 3 bases; nucleotides outside the gene matches: 4. The germline gives CDR1 DFQATT, CDR2 SNEGSKA (reference sequence). CDR3 sequence reads: CSARVGGGYEQYF. The CDR3 DNA reads TGCAGTGCTAGGGTCGGGGGGGGCTACGAGCAGTACTTC.

The rearrangement links TRBV5-4 to TRBJ2-1; TRBD1 matches at 10 bases. The germline V gene has CDR1 SGHNT and CDR2 YYREEE (reference sequence). The J segment lost 6 bases and the V segment lost 7 bases, leaving 7 bases of the junction unmatched. This CDR3 has 14 amino acids. CDR3 DNA: TGTGCCAGCGTCGGGACAGGGGAAGGCAATGAGCAGTTCTTC. Its protein is CASVGTGEGNEQFF. The whole variable domain, filled in from reference TRBV5-4 and TRBJ2-1, reads ETGVTQSPTHLIKTRGQQVTLRCSSQSGHNTVSWYQQALGQGPQFIFQYYREEENGRGNFPPRFSGLQFPNYSSELNVNALELDDSALYLCASVGTGEGNEQFFGPGTRLTVL.

This clonotype was counted at least ten times. The gene calls are TRBV10-3 and TRBJ1-6; perhaps TRBD1 as D (5 bases). The CDR3 loop spans 14 amino acids. Deletions cut 8 bases from V and 8 bases from J, with 16 bases between. Germline lookup yields CDR1 ENHRY and CDR2 SYGVKD. In DNA, the CDR3 is TGTGCCATCTCAACGGGGGGGACGGATTCACCCCTCCACTTT. Translating it yields CAISTGGTDSPLHF.

This clonotype was seen a handful of times. It may be a read error: a sequence one base away is much more abundant. This chain links TRBV12-5 with TRBJ2-7; D is possibly TRBD2 (6 bases). Germline V lookup: CDR1 LGHNT, CDR2 FRNRAP. This CDR3 spans 13 amino acids. This CDR3 reads CVSGLEGFNEQYF. The CDR3 DNA is TGTGTTAGTGGTTTGGAGGGGTTCAACGAGCAGTACTTC.

This clonotype was seen at least ten times. The V gene is TRBV4-1, the J gene TRBJ1-1; maybe TRBD1 (5 bases). CDR3 size: 15 residues. The germline gives CDR1 MGHRA, CDR2 YSYEKL. Deletions cut 1 base from V and 6 bases from J, with 15 bases between. DNA of the CDR3: TGCGCCAGCAGCCAAGCCGGGACTCTTGGCGCTGAAGCTTTCTTT. Translated, it gives CASSQAGTLGAEAFF.

Regarding this clonotype: One base away lies a much larger clone, so this may be a sequencing read error. The chain uses TRBV5-1 and TRBJ2-5; D is undetermined. The V end was cut by 0 bases, the J end by 2 bases, with 8 bases between. The CDR3 totals 14 residues. Germline loops: CDR1 SGHRS, CDR2 YFSETQ. The chain's CDR3 is CASSLEGIQETQYF. DNA for the CDR3: TGCGCCAGCAGCTTGGAGGGCATACAAGAGACCCAGTACTTC.

Worth noting for this clonotype: A much larger clone lies one base from this, so it may be a read error. The chain is built from TRBV27 and TRBJ2-7, with a weak D call TRBD2 (5 bases). Looked up from germline, CDR1 is MNHEY and CDR2 is SMNVEV (reference sequence). V lost 5 bases and J lost 2, with 13 bases in between. There are 14 residues in the CDR3. CDR3 region: CASSVRGQAYEQYF. Written as DNA, the CDR3 is TGTGCCAGCAGTGTCAGAGGGCAAGCCTACGAGCAGTACTTC.

Regarding this clonotype: With a much larger clone just one base away, this may be a read error. The gene calls are TRBV7-2 and TRBJ1-1; D remains unclear. The CDR3 extends over 14 amino acids. Trimming took 6 bases from V and 2 from J, leaving 13 bases between them. The germline V gene encodes CDR1 SGHTA and CDR2 FQGNSA. Here the CDR3 reads CASSSCGRNTEAFF. As DNA, the CDR3 is TGTGCCAGCAGTTCCTGTGGCAGAAACACTGAAGCTTTCTTT.

This clonotype was recorded at least ten times. This chain joins TRBV21-1 and TRBJ2-7; the D call of TRBD1 is as the table states it, not checked on the DNA. TRBV21-1 is a listed pseudogene. CDR3 length: 16 amino acids. In DNA, the CDR3 is TGTGCCAGCAGCGGGGGACACCGGGGAAGCTCCTACGAGCAGTACGTC. This translates into CASSGGHRGSSYEQYV.

This clonotype has at least ten counts. The chain combines TRBV7-2 with TRBJ2-7; 7 nucleotides align to TRBD1. The germline gives CDR1 SGHTA, CDR2 FQGNSA. V lost 0 bases to trimming and J lost 4 bases; unmatched junction nucleotides: 6. There are 15 residues in the CDR3. CDR3 residues: CASSLAQGTEYEQYV. The CDR3 coding sequence is TGTGCCAGCAGCTTAGCGCAGGGGACAGAGTACGAGCAGTACGTC.

Many counts were recorded for this clonotype. As DNA, the CDR3 is TGTGCCATCACCGATCGCAGGGGGCGCGGGTCCTACGAGCAGTACTTC. This translates into CAITDRRGRGSYEQYF. The V and J genes are TRBV10-3 and TRBJ2-7; 8 bases agree with TRBD1. The CDR3 spans 16 residues. Trimming at V came to 7 bases and at J to 1 base, leaving 12 bases not matched to a gene. Germline V lookup: CDR1 ENHRY, CDR2 SYGVKD.